Each of the 14 T cell receptor beta chains below was sequenced from the same sample in a study of blood T cell repertoires in COVID-19. Assay used: immunoSEQ multiplex PCR; TCRdb lists only in-frame clones, some missing. The sample lists about 150,000 clones, roughly 87% seen once, with around 4.6% in the top ten. Input material: peripheral blood. The receptors originated from a woman in her fifties or sixties with active or convalescent COVID-19.

The chain links TRBV21-1 to TRBJ1-2. TRBV21-1 is a pseudogene. The CDR3 length is 14 residues. This CDR3 reads CASSKERVGYGYTF. The CDR3 DNA reads TGTGCCAGCAGCAAAGAGAGGGTAGGCTATGGCTACACCTTC.

This clone was counted at least ten times. J is TRBJ1-5 and V is TRBV12-3 or TRBV12-4; D is unclear. The V gene lost 2 bases and the J gene lost 7 bases, with 6 bases spanning the gap. The CDR3 spans 12 residues. The CDR3 reads CASSLSGQPQHF. CDR3 nucleotides: TGTGCCAGCAGTTTATCGGGGCAGCCCCAGCATTTT.

The chain combines TRBV7-2 with TRBJ1-2; no definite D call. This CDR3 contains 15 residues. Trimming removed 5 bases at V and 4 bases at J, with 17 bases between. The germline V gene encodes CDR1 SGHTA and CDR2 FQGNSA. CDR3: CASSPGAPKIYGYTF. For the CDR3, the DNA is TGTGCCAGCAGCCCAGGCGCACCCAAAATCTATGGCTACACCTTC. The entire variable domain, with the rest obtained from reference TRBV7-2 and TRBJ1-2, is as follows: GAGVSQSPSNKVTEKGKDVELRCDPISGHTALYWYRQSLGQGLEFLIYFQGNSAPDKSGLPSDRFSAERTGGSVSTLTIQRTQQEDSAVYLCASSPGAPKIYGYTFGSGTRLTVV.

V and J are TRBV3-1 (or the pseudogene TRBV3-2) and TRBJ2-1, with TRBD2 identical over 9 bases. With 4 bases clipped from V and 4 bases from J, the junction kept 8 bases outside the gene matches. This CDR3 region has 16 residues. Germline values: CDR1 LGHDT, CDR2 YNNKEL (reference sequence). Written as DNA, the CDR3 is TGTGCCAGCAGCCCGCGGGCTAGCGGGGCATACAATGAGCAGTTCTTC. Translating gives CASSPRASGAYNEQFF.

This chain connects TRBV19 to TRBJ2-1; tentatively, D is TRBD2 (6 bases). Trimming cost V 5 bases and J 6 bases, with 11 bases left between them. Looked up from germline, CDR1 is LNHDA and CDR2 is SQIVND (reference sequence). The CDR3 length is 13 residues. The CDR3 DNA reads TGTGCCAGTAGTCTCCGACTAGTCAATGAGCAGTTCTTC. Residues: CASSLRLVNEQFF.

The chain recombines TRBV30 with TRBJ1-2, with D maybe TRBD1 (6 bases). This CDR3 is 12 amino acids long. Germline lookup yields CDR1 GTSNPN and CDR2 SVGIG (reference sequence). V was pared by 7 bases and J by 3 bases, with 12 bases between. CDR3 DNA sequence: TGTGCCTCTGACAGGATCGACTATGGCTACACCTTC. Translation: CASDRIDYGYTF.

J is TRBJ1-5 and V is TRBV3-1 (or the pseudogene TRBV3-2); D is unclear. Germline CDR1 reads LGHDT; CDR2 reads YNNKEL (reference sequence). The CDR3 length is 15 residues. The V end lost 1 base, the J end lost 6 bases, and 13 bases lay between the germline ends. Here the CDR3 DNA reads TGTGCCAGCAGCCAAGGATCGGGTGTGGTTCAGCCCCAGCATTTT. Translating gives CASSQGSGVVQPQHF.

This sequence joins TRBV18 and TRBJ1-3, with D uncertain. Per the germline V gene, CDR1 is KGHSH and CDR2 is LQKENI. The ends were cut back, 3 bases at V and 0 bases at J, with 6 bases in the middle. The CDR3 covers 14 residues. CDR3: CASSPTPSGNTIYF. The DNA for the CDR3 is TGTGCCAGCTCACCGACTCCCTCTGGAAACACCATATATTTT.

The gene calls are TRBV12-5 and TRBJ2-7; 7 bases are shared with TRBD1. After removal of 8 bases from V and 0 bases from J, the junction contained 7 bases not matched to a gene. The CDR3 spans 14 residues. Germline values: CDR1 LGHNT, CDR2 FRNRAP. CDR3 DNA: TGTGCTAGTCCCGGGACAGCTTCCTCCTACGAGCAGTACTTC. It encodes CASPGTASSYEQYF.

The J gene is TRBJ1-2, the V gene TRBV19; 7 nucleotides match TRBD1. Per germline, CDR1 LNHDA and CDR2 SQIVND (reference sequence). The CDR3 is made up of 14 amino acids. Trimming cost V 8 bases and J 3 bases; bases outside gene matches: 9. The CDR3 nucleotides are TGTGCCAGTGATTCTAGACAGGGAGACTATGGCTACACCTTC. It codes for CASDSRQGDYGYTF. The entire variable domain, with the rest obtained from reference TRBV19 and TRBJ1-2, is as follows: DGGITQSPKYLFRKEGQNVTLSCEQNLNHDAMYWYRQDPGQGLRLIYYSQIVNDFQKGDIAEGYSVSREKKESFPLTVTSAQKNPTAFYLCASDSRQGDYGYTFGSGTRLTVV.

This clone was counted between two and nine times. The chain combines TRBV3-1 (or the pseudogene TRBV3-2) with TRBJ1-2, with 7 bases that match TRBD1. V shed 5 bases, J shed 8 bases, and the junction held 8 bases outside the gene matches. Per germline, CDR1 LGHDT and CDR2 YNNKEL (reference sequence). This CDR3 region has 13 residues. The CDR3 loop reads CASSSDREDGYTF. The CDR3 coding sequence is TGTGCCAGCAGCTCCGACAGGGAGGACGGCTACACCTTC.

The chain carries TRBV21-1 and TRBJ1-6; the table's TRBD1 call for D was not verified on the DNA. TRBV21-1 is assigned pseudogene status. This CDR3 is 17 amino acids long. The CDR3, as DNA: TGTGCCAGCAGAAATTGTCTGGGGGCAGGTTATAATTCACCCCTCCACTTT. Protein: CASRNCLGAGYNSPLHF.

The genes are TRBV7-9 and TRBJ1-2, with D possibly matching TRBD1 (6 bases). The length of the CDR3 is 16 residues. Germline values: CDR1 SEHNR, CDR2 FQNEAQ (reference sequence). V was shortened by 5 bases and J by 3 bases, with 19 bases between the two germline ends. The CDR3 spells CASSHLDRFWDYGYTF. CDR3 nucleotide sequence: TGTGCCAGCAGCCATCTAGACAGGTTTTGGGACTATGGCTACACCTTC.

V is TRBV6-6 and J is TRBJ2-3; no clear D gene. Trimming removed 6 bases from V and 2 bases from J, with 6 bases in between. The CDR3 has 12 residues. Germline assignment: CDR1 MNHNY and CDR2 SVGAGI (reference sequence). CDR3 amino acids: CASSRPTDTQYF. The CDR3 region has the DNA TGTGCCAGCAGCCGTCCCACAGATACGCAGTATTTT.